Given below is one T cell receptor (beta chain) in context. What it binds is not known. The table came from immunoSEQ multiplex PCR; TCRdb's copy has only in-frame clones and leaves some out. The sample lists 170,000 or so clones, around 63% occurring once. The data derive from a study of shared clonotypes between healthy human individuals. Study observations and caveats: Generation probabilities of non-shared clonotypes were lower (relative to those shared by all four donors).

Germline-derived CDR1 and CDR2 are MDHEN and SYDVKM. V was clipped by 6 bases and J by 3 bases, with 17 bases between them. The CDR3 has 15 amino acids. The clonotype was recovered from a man aged 30 to 39 in good health. J is TRBJ1-1 and V is TRBV28, with D possibly being TRBD1 (6 bases). The sequencing sample was made of memory CD4+ T cells sorted from blood. Subset indicated: CD45RA-negative fraction. CDR3 in amino acids: CASSPTGTKDTEAFF. As DNA, the CDR3 is TGTGCCAGCAGCCCGACCGGGACAAAGGACACTGAAGCTTTCTTT.